A selection of T cell receptor beta chains follows, all from one sample in a study of T cell changes during pregnancy in multiple sclerosis. Repertoires were generated with immunoSEQ multiplex PCR, while TCRdb's copy carries only in-frame clones and drops some. Of about 57,000 clones listed, over 75% are singletons. Here the sequenced sample was peripheral blood, taken in the first trimester of pregnancy. The receptors derive from a female donor in good health, enrolled as a control in a pregnancy study. CDR3s include the opening cysteine and the closing phenylalanine or tryptophan. A D gene is named only where the DNA matches it firmly. For some rows the clone size is stated as once, few or many, or as a class when expanded; others skip it.

V gene: TRBV5-4; J gene: TRBJ2-3; CDR3 length: 17; D gene: .; clone size: .; CDR3 protein: CASSQLTASDLSDTQYF; CDR3 DNA: TGTGCCAGCAGCCAGCTCACCGCTAGTGATTTGTCAGATACGCAGTATTTT
V gene: TRBV28; J gene: TRBJ1-5; CDR3 length: 17; D gene: .; clone size: .; CDR3 protein: CASSPPLIRDTRQPQHF; CDR3 DNA: TGTGCCAGCAGTCCCCCCCTAATAAGGGACACGAGGCAGCCCCAGCATTTT
V gene: TRBV5-6; J gene: TRBJ2-7; CDR3 length: 16; D gene: TRBD2; clone size: .; CDR3 protein: CASSKGLAARDGEQYF; CDR3 DNA: TGTGCCAGCAGCAAGGGACTAGCGGCAAGGGACGGGGAGCAGTACTTC
V gene: TRBV27; J gene: TRBJ2-2; CDR3 length: 13; D gene: TRBD1; clone size: .; CDR3 protein: CASSWTGTGELFF; CDR3 DNA: TGTGCCAGCAGTTGGACAGGGACCGGGGAGCTGTTTTTT
V gene: TRBV10-3; J gene: TRBJ2-1; CDR3 length: 17; D gene: TRBD2; clone size: once; CDR3 protein: CAISGGGLAGVYNEQFF; CDR3 DNA: TGTGCCATCAGTGGGGGGGGACTAGCGGGAGTATACAATGAGCAGTTCTTC
V gene: TRBV27; J gene: TRBJ2-2; CDR3 length: 18; D gene: .; clone size: .; CDR3 protein: CASSLDADWVLGTGELFF; CDR3 DNA: TGTGCCAGCAGTTTAGATGCCGACTGGGTTTTGGGCACCGGGGAGCTGTTTTTT
V gene: TRBV4-2; J gene: TRBJ2-1; CDR3 length: 16; D gene: .; clone size: .; CDR3 protein: CASSRLRGGSYNEQFF; CDR3 DNA: TGTGCCAGCAGCCGCCTGAGGGGAGGCTCCTACAATGAGCAGTTCTTC
V gene: TRBV7-9; J gene: TRBJ1-2; CDR3 length: 14; D gene: .; clone size: .; CDR3 protein: CASSPLGQAGGYTF; CDR3 DNA: TGTGCCAGCAGCCCCTTGGGCCAGGCAGGTGGCTACACCTTC
V gene: TRBV30; J gene: TRBJ1-2; CDR3 length: 16; D gene: TRBD1; clone size: .; CDR3 protein: CARIPHQGGTYYGYTF; CDR3 DNA: TGTGCCCGGATACCTCACCAGGGGGGAACCTACTATGGCTACACCTTC
V gene: TRBV29-1; J gene: TRBJ1-1; CDR3 length: 14; D gene: TRBD1; clone size: .; CDR3 protein: CSVQRQGSNTEAFF; CDR3 DNA: TGCAGCGTGCAAAGACAGGGCTCGAACACTGAAGCTTTCTTT
V gene: TRBV29-1; J gene: TRBJ1-2; CDR3 length: 17; D gene: TRBD1; clone size: .; CDR3 protein: CSGGVGQGIFGFYGYTF; CDR3 DNA: TGCAGCGGGGGGGTGGGACAGGGGATTTTTGGGTTCTATGGCTACACCTTC
V gene: TRBV16; J gene: TRBJ2-7; CDR3 length: 14; D gene: TRBD1; clone size: .; CDR3 protein: CASSPRDSLFEQYF; CDR3 DNA: TGTGCCAGCAGCCCCCGGGACAGTCTTTTTGAGCAGTACTTC
V gene: TRBV6-4; J gene: TRBJ2-3; CDR3 length: 15; D gene: TRBD1; clone size: .; CDR3 protein: CASGAQGAGTDTQYF; CDR3 DNA: TGTGCCAGCGGAGCACAGGGGGCAGGCACAGATACGCAGTATTTT
V gene: TRBV9; J gene: TRBJ2-7; CDR3 length: 14; D gene: .; clone size: .; CDR3 protein: CASSVGLDAYEQYF; CDR3 DNA: TGTGCCAGCAGCGTAGGTCTAGACGCCTACGAGCAGTACTTC
V gene: TRBV11-3; J gene: TRBJ2-5; CDR3 length: 14; D gene: .; clone size: .; CDR3 protein: CASSFGGGRETQYF; CDR3 DNA: TGTGCCAGCAGCTTTGGGGGGGGCCGGGAGACCCAGTACTTC
V gene: TRBV19; J gene: TRBJ2-7; CDR3 length: 13; D gene: .; clone size: .; CDR3 protein: CASRQGGTYEQYF; CDR3 DNA: TGTGCCAGTAGACAGGGAGGGACCTACGAGCAGTACTTC
V gene: TRBV4-1; J gene: TRBJ1-1; CDR3 length: 15; D gene: .; clone size: .; CDR3 protein: CASSQVDSPHDEAFF; CDR3 DNA: TGCGCCAGCAGCCAAGTCGACAGCCCCCATGATGAAGCTTTCTTT
V gene: TRBV6-5; J gene: TRBJ2-7; CDR3 length: 15; D gene: TRBD2; clone size: .; CDR3 protein: CASSLAGGWKNEQYF; CDR3 DNA: TGTGCCAGCAGTTTAGCGGGAGGATGGAAGAACGAGCAGTACTTC
V gene: TRBV6-6; J gene: TRBJ2-7; CDR3 length: 16; D gene: TRBD2; clone size: .; CDR3 protein: CASSSSNSGSSYEQYF; CDR3 DNA: TGTGCCAGCAGTTCCTCTAATAGCGGGAGCTCCTACGAGCAGTACTTC
V gene: TRBV27; J gene: TRBJ1-5; CDR3 length: 14; D gene: TRBD1; clone size: .; CDR3 protein: CASSSRQGVQPQHF; CDR3 DNA: TGTGCCAGCAGTTCCCGACAGGGAGTGCAGCCCCAGCATTTT
V gene: TRBV6-5; J gene: TRBJ1-2; CDR3 length: 15; D gene: TRBD1; clone size: once; CDR3 protein: CASSYRTGGNYGYTF; CDR3 DNA: TGTGCCAGCAGTTATAGGACAGGGGGCAACTATGGCTACACCTTC
V gene: TRBV4-1; J gene: TRBJ2-3; CDR3 length: 16; D gene: TRBD2; clone size: .; CDR3 protein: CASSQDPGSGADTQYF; CDR3 DNA: TGCGCCAGCAGCCAAGATCCTGGTAGCGGGGCAGATACGCAGTATTTT
V gene: TRBV20-1; J gene: TRBJ1-2; CDR3 length: 11; D gene: .; clone size: .; CDR3 protein: CSARIDRGYTF; CDR3 DNA: TGCAGTGCTAGGATCGACAGAGGCTACACCTTC
V gene: TRBV19; J gene: TRBJ1-6; CDR3 length: 15; D gene: .; clone size: .; CDR3 protein: CASSLIGGDNSPLHF; CDR3 DNA: TGTGCCAGTAGCCTCATTGGGGGGGACAATTCACCCCTCCACTTT
V gene: TRBV27; J gene: TRBJ1-1; CDR3 length: 15; D gene: TRBD1; clone size: .; CDR3 protein: CASRWTGHENTEAFF; CDR3 DNA: TGTGCCAGCAGGTGGACAGGGCACGAGAACACTGAAGCTTTCTTT
V gene: TRBV10-1; J gene: TRBJ2-1; CDR3 length: 16; D gene: TRBD2; clone size: .; CDR3 protein: CASSEAGGTSKDEQFF; CDR3 DNA: TGCGCCAGCAGTGAGGCGGGGGGGACTAGTAAGGATGAGCAGTTCTTC
V gene: TRBV7-8; J gene: TRBJ1-1; CDR3 length: 16; D gene: TRBD1; clone size: .; CDR3 protein: CASSLFGTGGDTEAFF; CDR3 DNA: TGTGCCAGCAGCTTATTTGGAACAGGGGGGGACACTGAAGCTTTCTTT
V gene: TRBV5-1; J gene: TRBJ2-5; CDR3 length: 16; D gene: TRBD2; clone size: .; CDR3 protein: CASSMRTSGYQETQYF; CDR3 DNA: TGCGCCAGCAGTATGCGGACTAGCGGGTACCAAGAGACCCAGTACTTC
V gene: TRBV6-5; J gene: TRBJ2-7; CDR3 length: 14; D gene: TRBD2; clone size: .; CDR3 protein: CASSPSREGPEQYF; CDR3 DNA: TGTGCCAGCAGCCCCAGCCGGGAGGGTCCCGAGCAGTACTTC
V gene: TRBV12-5; J gene: TRBJ1-2; CDR3 length: 12; D gene: .; clone size: .; CDR3 protein: CASGLVAEGYTF; CDR3 DNA: TGTGCTAGTGGTTTGGTAGCGGAAGGCTACACCTTC
V gene: TRBV11-1; J gene: TRBJ1-6; CDR3 length: 14; D gene: .; clone size: .; CDR3 protein: CASSSQGLNSPLHF; CDR3 DNA: TGTGCCAGCAGCTCACAGGGCTTGAATTCACCCCTCCACTTT
V gene: TRBV5-1; J gene: TRBJ2-2; CDR3 length: 14; D gene: .; clone size: .; CDR3 protein: CASFESSNTGELFF; CDR3 DNA: TGCGCCAGCTTTGAGTCTTCGAACACCGGGGAGCTGTTTTTT
V gene: TRBV6-6; J gene: TRBJ1-2; CDR3 length: 15; D gene: TRBD1; clone size: .; CDR3 protein: CAGRTLGQGNYGYTF; CDR3 DNA: TGTGCCGGCCGAACCTTGGGACAGGGGAACTATGGCTACACCTTC
V gene: TRBV2; J gene: TRBJ2-1; CDR3 length: 14; D gene: TRBD2; clone size: .; CDR3 protein: CASRAGTSSHEQFF; CDR3 DNA: TGTGCCAGCAGAGCCGGGACTAGTTCCCATGAGCAGTTCTTC
V gene: TRBV19; J gene: TRBJ2-1; CDR3 length: 17; D gene: TRBD2; clone size: .; CDR3 protein: CASSILAGPGSYNEQFF; CDR3 DNA: TGTGCCAGTAGTATACTAGCGGGGCCGGGGTCCTACAATGAGCAGTTCTTC
V gene: TRBV6-4; J gene: TRBJ2-1; CDR3 length: 14; D gene: TRBD1; clone size: medium-sized; CDR3 protein: CASSRDSEYNEQFF; CDR3 DNA: TGTGCCAGCAGTCGGGACAGTGAGTACAATGAGCAGTTCTTC
V gene: TRBV11-2; J gene: TRBJ1-2; CDR3 length: 17; D gene: TRBD1; clone size: .; CDR3 protein: CASSLASFRDRDYGYTF; CDR3 DNA: TGTGCCAGCAGCTTAGCCTCCTTCCGGGACAGGGATTATGGCTACACCTTC
V gene: TRBV4-1; J gene: TRBJ2-1; CDR3 length: 14; D gene: .; clone size: .; CDR3 protein: CASSHPPGANEQFF; CDR3 DNA: TGCGCCAGCAGCCACCCCCCAGGGGCAAATGAGCAGTTCTTC
V gene: TRBV28; J gene: TRBJ2-3; CDR3 length: 17; D gene: TRBD2; clone size: .; CDR3 protein: CASSHWDLAGGPDTQYF; CDR3 DNA: TGTGCCAGCAGCCACTGGGATCTAGCGGGAGGGCCCGATACGCAGTATTTT
V gene: TRBV6-5; J gene: TRBJ2-7; CDR3 length: 16; D gene: TRBD1; clone size: .; CDR3 protein: CASSYRGQGASYEQYF; CDR3 DNA: TGTGCCAGCAGTTACCGAGGGCAGGGGGCATCCTACGAGCAGTACTTC
V gene: TRBV30; J gene: TRBJ2-2; CDR3 length: 14; D gene: .; clone size: .; CDR3 protein: CAWSVGGRSGELFF; CDR3 DNA: TGTGCCTGGAGTGTCGGGGGGCGATCCGGGGAGCTGTTTTTT
V gene: TRBV28; J gene: TRBJ2-5; CDR3 length: 13; D gene: .; clone size: .; CDR3 protein: CASSSGNKETQYF; CDR3 DNA: TGTGCCAGCAGTTCGGGGAATAAGGAGACCCAGTACTTC
V gene: TRBV4-2; J gene: TRBJ2-1; CDR3 length: 16; D gene: TRBD2; clone size: .; CDR3 protein: CASSHLSGSGYNEQFF; CDR3 DNA: TGTGCCAGCAGCCACCTAAGCGGGAGCGGGTACAATGAGCAGTTCTTC
V gene: TRBV30; J gene: TRBJ1-2; CDR3 length: 12; D gene: .; clone size: .; CDR3 protein: CAWSGGHYGYTF; CDR3 DNA: TGTGCCTGGAGCGGGGGGCACTATGGCTACACCTTC
V gene: TRBV6-1; J gene: TRBJ2-1; CDR3 length: 10; D gene: .; clone size: .; CDR3 protein: CASSYNEQFF; CDR3 DNA: TGTGCCAGCAGTTATAATGAGCAGTTCTTC
V gene: TRBV20-1; J gene: TRBJ2-7; CDR3 length: 11; D gene: .; clone size: .; CDR3 protein: CSAYLSGEQYF; CDR3 DNA: TGCAGTGCTTACCTATCTGGCGAGCAGTACTTC
V gene: TRBV5-4; J gene: TRBJ2-5; CDR3 length: 15; D gene: TRBD2; clone size: .; CDR3 protein: CASSLESGGRETQYF; CDR3 DNA: TGTGCCAGCAGCTTGGAGAGCGGGGGGCGGGAGACCCAGTACTTC
V gene: TRBV6-4; J gene: TRBJ1-2; CDR3 length: 17; D gene: .; clone size: once; CDR3 protein: CASSDKYNLGENGGYTF; CDR3 DNA: TGTGCCAGCAGTGACAAATACAATCTTGGGGAGAACGGCGGCTACACCTTC
V gene: TRBV27; J gene: TRBJ1-5; CDR3 length: 16; D gene: .; clone size: .; CDR3 protein: CASSWGGLGSNQPQHF; CDR3 DNA: TGTGCCAGCAGCTGGGGGGGGCTCGGGAGCAATCAGCCCCAGCATTTT